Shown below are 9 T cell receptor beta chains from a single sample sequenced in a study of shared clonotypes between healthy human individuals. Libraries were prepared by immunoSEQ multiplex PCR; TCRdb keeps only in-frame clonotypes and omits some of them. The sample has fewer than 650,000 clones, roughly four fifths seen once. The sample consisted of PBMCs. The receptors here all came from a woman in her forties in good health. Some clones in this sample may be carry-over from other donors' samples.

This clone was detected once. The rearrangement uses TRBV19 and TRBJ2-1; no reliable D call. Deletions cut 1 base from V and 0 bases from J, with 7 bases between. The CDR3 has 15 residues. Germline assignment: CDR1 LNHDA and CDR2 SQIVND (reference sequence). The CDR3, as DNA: TGTGCCAGTAGTATAGCGTCCAGCTCCTACAATGAGCAGTTCTTC. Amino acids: CASSIASSSYNEQFF.

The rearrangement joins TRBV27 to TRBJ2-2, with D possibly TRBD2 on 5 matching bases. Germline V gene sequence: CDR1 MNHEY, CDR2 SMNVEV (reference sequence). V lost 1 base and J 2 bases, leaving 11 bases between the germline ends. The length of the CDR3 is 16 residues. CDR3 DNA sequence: TGTGCCAGCAGTTTATTGAGGGAGACTAACACCGGGGAGCTGTTTTTT. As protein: CASSLLRETNTGELFF.

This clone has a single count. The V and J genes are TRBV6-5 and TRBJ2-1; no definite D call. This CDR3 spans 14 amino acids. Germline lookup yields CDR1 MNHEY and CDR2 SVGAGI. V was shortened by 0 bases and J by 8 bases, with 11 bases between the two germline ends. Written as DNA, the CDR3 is TGTGCCAGCAGTTACTCGAAGGTTTGGGATGAGCAGTTCTTC. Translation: CASSYSKVWDEQFF.

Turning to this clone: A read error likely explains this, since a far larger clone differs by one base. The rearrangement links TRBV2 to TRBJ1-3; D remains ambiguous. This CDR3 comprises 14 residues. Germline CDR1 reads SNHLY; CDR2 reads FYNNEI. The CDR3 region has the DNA TGTGCCAGCAGTGTCGGAGGGCCTGGAAACACCATACATTTT. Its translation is CASSVGGPGNTIHF.

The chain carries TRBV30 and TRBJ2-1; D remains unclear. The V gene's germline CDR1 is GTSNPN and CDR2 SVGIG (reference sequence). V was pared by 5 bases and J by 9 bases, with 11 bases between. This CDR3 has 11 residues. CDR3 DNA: TGTGCCTGGGCCCCTGCAGGTGAGCAGTTCTTC. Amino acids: CAWAPAGEQFF.

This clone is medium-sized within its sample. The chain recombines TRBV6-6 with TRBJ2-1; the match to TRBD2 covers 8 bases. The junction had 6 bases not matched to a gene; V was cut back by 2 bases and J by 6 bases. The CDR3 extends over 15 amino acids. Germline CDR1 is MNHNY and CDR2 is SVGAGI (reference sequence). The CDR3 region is CASSYRREVPNEQFF. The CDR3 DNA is TGTGCCAGCAGTTACAGGCGGGAGGTTCCCAATGAGCAGTTCTTC.

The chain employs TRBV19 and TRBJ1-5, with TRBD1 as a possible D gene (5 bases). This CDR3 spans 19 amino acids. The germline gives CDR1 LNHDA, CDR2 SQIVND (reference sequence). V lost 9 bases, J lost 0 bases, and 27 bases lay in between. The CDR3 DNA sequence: TGTGCCAGCATAGGCCGGGGTGGGGCCAAAAGTTATAGCAATCAGCCCCAGCATTTT. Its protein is CASIGRGGAKSYSNQPQHF.

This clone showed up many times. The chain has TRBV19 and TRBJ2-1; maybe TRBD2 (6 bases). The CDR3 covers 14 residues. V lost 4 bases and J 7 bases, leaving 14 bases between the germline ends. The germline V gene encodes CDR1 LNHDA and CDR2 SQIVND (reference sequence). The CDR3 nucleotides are TGTGCCAGTAGTACGCCGGGACTCCTAAATGAGCAGTTCTTC. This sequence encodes CASSTPGLLNEQFF.

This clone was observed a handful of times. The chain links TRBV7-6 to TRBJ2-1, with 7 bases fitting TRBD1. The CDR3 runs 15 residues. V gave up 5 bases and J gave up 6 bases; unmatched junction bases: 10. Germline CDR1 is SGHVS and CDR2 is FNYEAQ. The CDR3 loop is CASSPFATGSNEQFF. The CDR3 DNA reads TGTGCCAGCAGCCCTTTCGCGACAGGGTCCAATGAGCAGTTCTTC.